The 29 T cell receptor beta chains listed next were all sequenced from one sample in a study of graft-versus-host responses after intestinal transplantation. What these receptors recognize is not known. The method was immunoSEQ multiplex PCR; TCRdb's version includes in-frame clones alone and lacks a portion of them. In the table there are tens of thousands of clones, 90% to 95% of which are singletons. Sequencing was performed on unstimulated CD4+ T cells sorted from spleen or lymph node cells, taken before intestinal transplant. The receptors come from a human donor who received an intestinal transplant.

This clone was seen only a few times. The rearrangement joins TRBV10-2 to TRBJ1-4; weak D call: TRBD1 (6 bases). Germline CDR1 WSHSY, CDR2 SAAADI. There are 13 residues in the CDR3. Trimming removed 3 bases at V and 8 bases at J, with 10 bases between. The CDR3 reads CASSDRGGEKLFF. The CDR3 DNA follows: TGCGCCAGCAGTGACAGGGGCGGCGAAAAACTGTTTTTT.

The chain uses TRBV4-3 and TRBJ1-2, with 11 bases fitting TRBD1. CDR1 is LGHNA and CDR2 is YSLEER in the germline V gene. CDR3 length: 15 residues. Trimming removed 4 bases from V and 8 bases from J; junction bases left unmatched: 9. The CDR3 here is CASSLGDRGFVGYTF. The CDR3 DNA sequence: TGCGCCAGCAGCCTAGGGGACAGGGGGTTTGTAGGCTACACCTTC.

The chain combines TRBV5-1 with TRBJ1-1, with 7 bases aligning to TRBD1. The CDR3 consists of 15 residues. Germline-derived CDR1 and CDR2 are SGHRS and YFSETQ. V lost 0 bases and J lost 4; bases outside the gene matches: 6. CDR3 bases: TGCGCCAGCAGCTTGGATAGACAGGGAGCCACTGAAGCTTTCTTT. Translating gives CASSLDRQGATEAFF.

The J gene is TRBJ2-5, the V gene TRBV6-5, with D maybe TRBD2 (5 bases). CDR1 and CDR2 (germline): MNHEY, SVGAGI. V dropped 2 bases and J dropped 3 bases, with 7 bases sitting between them. This CDR3 has 13 residues. DNA of the CDR3: TGTGCCAGCAGTTACGTCGGGAAAGAGACCCAGTACTTC. It specifies CASSYVGKETQYF.

The rearrangement links TRBV6-5 to TRBJ2-5, with no clear D. The DNA end favors TRBJ2-7, so the J call may be wrong. Germline CDR1 reads MNHEY; CDR2 reads SVGAGI. The CDR3 runs 12 residues. In DNA form, the CDR3 reads TGTGCCAGCAGTACCCGAACCTACGAGCAGTACTTC. Protein product: CASSTRTYEQYF.

The gene calls are TRBV2 and TRBJ1-1; 11 bases fit TRBD1. V shed 7 bases, J shed 7 bases, and the junction held 11 bases outside the gene matches. This CDR3 has 15 residues. Germline CDR1 reads SNHLY; CDR2 reads FYNNEI. Written as DNA, the CDR3 is TGTGCCAGCAAAGGGACAGGGGGTAGTTATGGTGAAGCTTTCTTT. Protein: CASKGTGGSYGEAFF.

The chain combines TRBV19 with TRBJ2-3, with TRBD2 identical over 8 bases. The length of the CDR3 is 15 residues. The ends lost 6 bases at V and 4 bases at J; junction bases unmatched: 9. The germline gives CDR1 LNHDA, CDR2 SQIVND (reference sequence). The CDR3 reads CASSLRGGQSDTQYF. The CDR3 DNA follows: TGTGCCAGTAGCCTACGGGGGGGCCAATCAGATACGCAGTATTTT.

V usage is TRBV25-1 and J usage is TRBJ1-1; tentative D call: TRBD1 (6 bases). In germline, CDR1 is MGHDK, CDR2 SYGVNS. V was trimmed by 8 bases and J by 6 bases, leaving 19 bases between them. The CDR3 consists of 14 residues. The CDR3 sequence is CASAKQGVGAEAFF. The CDR3 DNA follows: TGTGCCAGCGCAAAACAGGGAGTGGGGGCTGAAGCTTTCTTT.

Only one count was recorded for this clone. This chain connects TRBV7-9 to TRBJ2-3, with 9 bases identical to TRBD2. CDR1 and CDR2 (germline): SEHNR, FQNEAQ (reference sequence). After removal of 5 bases from V and 4 bases from J, the junction contained 7 bases not matched to a gene. This CDR3 is 15 amino acids long. The CDR3 region is CASSRTSGLADTQYF. The CDR3 nucleotides read TGTGCCAGCAGCCGAACTAGCGGGTTGGCAGATACGCAGTATTTT.

This chain uses TRBV2 with TRBJ2-2; weak D call: TRBD2 (6 bases). This CDR3 comprises 17 residues. Germline CDR1 is SNHLY and CDR2 is FYNNEI. V lost 0 bases and J 0 bases, leaving 11 bases between the germline ends. The DNA of the CDR3 is TGTGCCAGCAGTGAAGCAACGGGGGAACCGAACACCGGGGAGCTGTTTTTT. It encodes CASSEATGEPNTGELFF.

V gene TRBV7-9 combines with J gene TRBJ1-2; 12 bases line up with TRBD1. CDR3 length equals 18 residues. Trimming removed 3 bases from V and 3 bases from J; junction bases left unmatched: 11. Germline CDR1 reads SEHNR; CDR2 reads FQNEAQ (reference sequence). This CDR3 is CASSLHRDRGLTDYGYTF. The CDR3 DNA reads TGTGCCAGCAGCTTGCATCGGGACAGGGGGCTTACCGACTATGGCTACACCTTC. Full variable domain (remainder filled in from reference TRBV7-9 and TRBJ1-2): DTGVSQNPRHKITKRGQNVTFRCDPISEHNRLYWYRQTLGQGPEFLTYFQNEAQLEKSRLLSDRFSAERPKGSFSTLEIQRTEQGDSAMYLCASSLHRDRGLTDYGYTFGSGTRLTVV.

The rearrangement links TRBV7-2 to TRBJ2-7; the D gene is possibly TRBD1 (5 bases). CDR3 length: 14 residues. V lost 6 bases to trimming and J lost 6 bases, with 18 bases between them. Germline lookup yields CDR1 SGHTA and CDR2 FQGNSA. CDR3: CASRKGQGSGEQYF. The CDR3 bases are TGTGCCAGCAGGAAGGGGCAGGGATCAGGCGAGCAGTACTTC.

The gene calls are TRBV6-5 and TRBJ1-1, with 7 bases aligning to TRBD1. Per the germline V gene, CDR1 is MNHEY and CDR2 is SVGAGI. J gave up 5 bases and V 4 bases, and 4 bases lay outside the gene matches. CDR3 size: 13 residues. In nucleotides, the CDR3 is TGTGCCAGCAGTTTACAGGGGAGGACTGAAGCTTTCTTT. Translating it yields CASSLQGRTEAFF.

This chain uses TRBV19 with TRBJ1-1; no clear D. The ends were cut back, 3 bases at V and 6 bases at J, with 8 bases in the middle. Germline CDR1 is LNHDA and CDR2 is SQIVND (reference sequence). The CDR3 extends over 12 amino acids. Here the CDR3 reads CASSIAGSEAFF. The CDR3 bases are TGTGCCAGTAGTATTGCGGGGTCTGAAGCTTTCTTT.

The chain carries TRBV6-8 and TRBJ1-2; perhaps TRBD1 as D (6 bases). The V gene's germline CDR1 is MNHGY and CDR2 SAAAGT. V dropped 5 bases and J dropped 5 bases, with 21 bases sitting between them. The CDR3 totals 16 residues. CDR3 coding DNA: TGTGCCAGCAGTAGAGGGTCAGGGGCCACTCCTTATGGCTACACCTTC. Protein product: CASSRGSGATPYGYTF.

The rearrangement joins TRBV19 to TRBJ2-6, with a tentative D call TRBD1 (6 bases). Germline-derived CDR1 and CDR2 are LNHDA and SQIVND (reference sequence). This CDR3 comprises 18 residues. V lost 4 bases, J lost 0 bases, and 16 bases lay in between. For the CDR3, the DNA is TGTGCCAGTAGTACATATACAGGGCCTCCCTCTGGGGCCAACGTCCTGACTTTC. This encodes CASSTYTGPPSGANVLTF.

This chain uses TRBV30 with TRBJ1-3, with D possibly TRBD1 on 6 matching bases. The germline V gene encodes CDR1 GTSNPN and CDR2 SVGIG (reference sequence). This CDR3 spans 17 amino acids. V was pared by 2 bases and J by 2 bases, with 19 bases between. CDR3 amino acids: CAWSRTGHQGAGNTIYF. The CDR3 DNA is TGTGCCTGGAGTCGAACGGGACACCAAGGGGCTGGAAACACCATATATTTT.

This chain connects TRBV4-1 to TRBJ1-5, with D perhaps TRBD1 (6 bases). This CDR3 is 19 amino acids long. Germline V gene lookup returns CDR1 MGHRA and CDR2 YSYEKL. V was trimmed by 0 bases and J by 0 bases, leaving 18 bases between them. The CDR3 region is CASSQEFKGVRFSNQPQHF. Written as DNA, the CDR3 is TGCGCCAGCAGCCAAGAGTTTAAGGGGGTCAGGTTTAGCAATCAGCCCCAGCATTTT.

V is TRBV25-1 and J is TRBJ2-5, with D possibly matching TRBD2 (7 bases). The CDR3 is made up of 15 amino acids. Germline V gene lookup returns CDR1 MGHDK and CDR2 SYGVNS. V was trimmed by 2 bases and J by 5 bases, leaving 15 bases between them. CDR3 in amino acids: CASSEVRGGLETQYF. The CDR3, as DNA: TGTGCCAGCAGTGAAGTAAGGGGGGGGCTGGAGACCCAGTACTTC.

The V and J genes are TRBV19 and TRBJ1-4; TRBD1 matches 9 bases. The CDR3 runs 15 residues. Germline V gene data show CDR1 as LNHDA and CDR2 as SQIVND (reference sequence). The V and J ends lost 1 base and 5 bases, in that order; junction bases with no gene match: 2. This CDR3 is CASSIVGTGNEKLFF. The CDR3 DNA reads TGTGCCAGTAGTATAGTAGGGACAGGGAATGAAAAACTGTTTTTT.

This chain links TRBV7-2 with TRBJ1-1; no clear D. V was clipped by 1 base and J by 4 bases, with 13 bases between them. In germline, CDR1 is SGHTA, CDR2 FQGNSA. The CDR3 length is 15 residues. The CDR3 DNA follows: TGTGCCAGCAGCTTAGATGCGGGGATTCGCACTGAAGCTTTCTTT. It encodes CASSLDAGIRTEAFF. The variable domain in full, completed from reference TRBV7-2 and TRBJ1-1, reads GAGVSQSPSNKVTEKGKDVELRCDPISGHTALYWYRQSLGQGLEFLIYFQGNSAPDKSGLPSDRFSAERTGGSVSTLTIQRTQQEDSAVYLCASSLDAGIRTEAFFGQGTRLTVV.

CDR3 region: CASSQDSDEQYF. CDR3 sequence (DNA): TGCGCCAGCAGCCAAGATTCCGACGAGCAGTACTTC. The chain is built from TRBV4-3 and TRBJ2-7, with no clear D. Trimming took off 0 bases at V and 5 bases at J, with 5 bases between the two ends. In germline, CDR1 is LGHNA, CDR2 YSLEER. This CDR3 region has 12 residues.

This rearrangement joins TRBV27 to TRBJ2-7; a weak D match, TRBD1 (5 bases). V gave up 6 bases and J gave up 1 base, with 16 bases separating them. Germline V gene data show CDR1 as MNHEY and CDR2 as SMNVEV (reference sequence). The CDR3 loop spans 15 amino acids. The CDR3 is CASSRDSAWSYEQYF. The CDR3 nucleotides read TGTGCCAGCAGCCGCGACAGTGCTTGGTCCTACGAGCAGTACTTC.

The chain links TRBV5-6 to TRBJ2-5; 9 bases are a match to TRBD1. CDR1 SGHDT and CDR2 YYEEEE come from the germline V gene. The J segment lost 4 bases and the V segment lost 2 bases, leaving 6 bases of the junction unmatched. This CDR3 has 15 amino acids. CDR3 amino acids: CASSFFTGGRETQYF. As DNA, the CDR3 is TGTGCCAGCAGCTTTTTTACAGGGGGCCGAGAGACCCAGTACTTC.

The genes are TRBV11-2 and TRBJ2-7, with TRBD2 matching over 9 bases. The V segment lost 5 bases and the J segment 2 bases; nucleotides outside the gene matches: 16. This CDR3 comprises 18 residues. Per the germline V gene, CDR1 is SGHAT and CDR2 is FQNNGV. CDR3 protein: CASSRNSQRGVPPYEQYF. In DNA, the CDR3 is TGTGCCAGCAGCCGCAACTCCCAGCGGGGGGTCCCCCCCTACGAGCAGTACTTC.

The chain joins TRBV30 to TRBJ1-2, with a possible D match to TRBD1 (6 bases). V was trimmed by 5 bases and J by 0 bases, leaving 13 bases between them. The CDR3 is made up of 14 amino acids. Germline-derived CDR1 and CDR2 are GTSNPN and SVGIG (reference sequence). The CDR3 nucleotides are TGTGCCTGGCGGAACAGGGATCCTAACTATGGCTACACCTTC. Encoded protein: CAWRNRDPNYGYTF.

The V call is TRBV30, the J call TRBJ2-5; 9 nucleotides match TRBD1. Near its end, the DNA agrees better with TRBJ2-7, so the J call may be wrong. The CDR3 has 15 amino acids. The germline V gene encodes CDR1 GTSNPN and CDR2 SVGIG (reference sequence). CDR3 region: CAWSKQGASSYEQYF. The DNA for the CDR3 is TGTGCCTGGAGTAAACAGGGGGCCAGCTCCTACGAGCAGTACTTC.

The J gene is TRBJ1-1, the V gene TRBV6-5; D remains unclear. The CDR3 length is 13 residues. V was pared by 4 bases and J by 5 bases, with 11 bases between. The germline CDR1 and CDR2 sequences are MNHEY and SVGAGI. This chain's CDR3 is CASSWSPETEAFF. The CDR3 coding sequence is TGTGCCAGCAGTTGGTCCCCCGAGACTGAAGCTTTCTTT.

The chain is built from TRBV5-6 and TRBJ1-5, with D unclear. This CDR3 spans 14 amino acids. Trimming left V 2 bases short and J 5 bases short, with 11 bases between. From germline, CDR1 is SGHDT and CDR2 YYEEEE. The CDR3, as DNA: TGTGCCAGCAGCTTATCCGACGGGTATCAGCCCCAGCATTTT. Its translation: CASSLSDGYQPQHF.